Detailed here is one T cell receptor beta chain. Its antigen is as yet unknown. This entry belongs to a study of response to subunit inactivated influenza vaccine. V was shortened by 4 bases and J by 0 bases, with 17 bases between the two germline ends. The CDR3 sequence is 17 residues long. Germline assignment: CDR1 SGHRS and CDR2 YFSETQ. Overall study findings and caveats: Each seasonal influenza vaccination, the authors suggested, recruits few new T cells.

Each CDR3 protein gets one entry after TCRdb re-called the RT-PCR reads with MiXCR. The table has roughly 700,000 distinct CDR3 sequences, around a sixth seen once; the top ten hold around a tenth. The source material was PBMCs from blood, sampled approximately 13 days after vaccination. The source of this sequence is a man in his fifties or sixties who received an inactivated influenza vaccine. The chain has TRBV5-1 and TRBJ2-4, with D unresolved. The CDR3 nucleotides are TGCGCCAGCAGCGCCTTGTTAGGAGTGGGAGCCAAAAACATTCAGTACTTC. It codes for CASSALLGVGAKNIQYF.